This TCR beta chain stems from a study of T cells in Graves' hyperthyroidism and ophthalmopathy. The V and J ends lost 6 bases and 2 bases respectively, with 8 bases between them. The CDR3 sequence is 13 residues long. From germline, CDR1 is MDHEN and CDR2 SYDVKM. This clonotype was recorded many times. Amplified TCR beta CDR3 regions derived from RNA transcripts. The TCR CDR3 first-round RT-PCR relied on the HTBI primer set. TCRdb used MiXCR to reprocess the multiplex PCR reads, holding one entry per CDR3 protein. The sample yields some 350,000 distinct CDR3 sequences, around 13% seen once. Specimen: blood. The source is a woman in her forties with Graves' ophthalmopathy. This chain uses TRBV28 with TRBJ1-5; no clear D gene. The CDR3: CASRITGNQPQHF. CDR3 bases: TGTGCCAGCAGGATAACAGGCAATCAGCCCCAGCATTTT.